Each of the 16 T cell receptor beta chains below was sequenced from the same sample in a study of regulatory T cells in long-lasting Graves disease. Time point given: persistent/refractory GD, antithyroid drugs over 5 years with positive TRAb. With RNA extracted from PBMCs as input, the TCR library was made. With iRepertoire HTBI primers and Arm-PCR of CDR3 regions, TCR beta libraries were built. TCRdb reprocessed the multiplex PCR reads with MiXCR, giving one entry per CDR3 protein. This table holds 300,000 to 500,000 distinct CDR3 sequences, less than 25% found once. The specimen comprised peripheral blood mononuclear cells (PBMCs), sampled when the disease was refractory, from a patient treated with antithyroid drugs. The receptors shown here come from a female donor with Graves disease.

The chain combines TRBV5-1 with TRBJ2-4, with D maybe TRBD2 (5 bases). CDR1 is SGHRS and CDR2 is YFSETQ in the germline V gene. CDR3 size: 16 residues. V lost 4 bases and J 2 bases, leaving 16 bases between the germline ends. DNA for the CDR3: TGCGCCAGCAGCAACCGGGAACATGGTTCCAAAAACATTCAGTACTTC. It translates to CASSNREHGSKNIQYF.

The sample holds many counts of this clonotype. This sequence joins TRBV3-1 and TRBJ1-2; D is possibly TRBD1 (6 bases). The V end was cut by 4 bases, the J end by 2 bases, with 14 bases between. This CDR3 contains 15 residues. CDR1 LGHDT and CDR2 YNNKEL come from the germline V gene (reference sequence). DNA for the CDR3: TGTGCCAGCAGCCCAGCCGGACAGAAGAACTATGGCTACACCTTC. Its protein is CASSPAGQKNYGYTF.

This clonotype was detected ten times or more. The V call is TRBV27, the J call TRBJ1-6, with 7 bases lining up with TRBD1. The ends lost 4 bases at V and 8 bases at J; junction bases unmatched: 2. CDR1 MNHEY and CDR2 SMNVEV come from the germline V gene (reference sequence). CDR3 length: 13 amino acids. The CDR3: CASSWGTDSPLHF. In DNA form, the CDR3 reads TGTGCCAGCAGTTGGGGGACAGATTCACCCCTCCACTTT.

This clonotype was observed many times. A read error may produce the germline difference seen at one junction end. The CDR3 DNA follows: TGTGCCTGGAGTAAGGGGACAGGGGTCTTAGACTTC. Translating it yields CAWSKGTGVLDF. V usage is TRBV30 and J usage is TRBJ2-7; 10 bases are a match to TRBD1. The CDR3 has 12 amino acids. Germline CDR1 is GTSNPN and CDR2 is SVGIG (reference sequence).

This clonotype was seen ten or more times. The chain carries TRBV7-2 and TRBJ2-5; tentatively, D is TRBD1 (6 bases). The germline V and J ends were trimmed by 5 bases and 1 base, with 11 bases remaining between them. The CDR3 is 14 amino acids. The V gene's germline CDR1 is SGHTA and CDR2 FQGNSA. The CDR3 nucleotides read TGTGCCAGCAGCCGTGGACAGTTCCAAGAGACCCAGTACTTC. Protein product: CASSRGQFQETQYF.

This clonotype was seen a single time. The V gene is TRBV7-9, the J gene TRBJ2-1, with 13 positions matching TRBD2. Germline V lookup: CDR1 SEHNR, CDR2 FQNEAQ (reference sequence). The CDR3 loop spans 15 amino acids. V dropped 6 bases and J dropped 7; count of bases not matched to a gene: 6. In DNA form, the CDR3 reads TGTGCCAGCAGGCCGATACTAGCGGGAGGGAATGAGCAGTTCTTC. It translates to CASRPILAGGNEQFF.

Details on this clonotype: Given the absence of the conserved phenylalanine or tryptophan at the CDR3 end, a read error is likely. The gene calls are TRBV28 and TRBJ2-7; 7 positions match TRBD1. The ends lost 4 bases at V and 2 bases at J; junction bases unmatched: 5. The germline gives CDR1 MDHEN, CDR2 SYDVKM. This CDR3 spans 14 amino acids. The CDR3 sequence is CASSSRTGPYEQYS. The DNA for the CDR3 is TGTGCCAGCAGTTCGAGGACAGGACCCTACGAGCAGTACTCC.

This chain connects TRBV13 to TRBJ2-2; maybe TRBD1 (6 bases). The V gene lost 8 bases and the J gene lost 4 bases, with 11 bases spanning the gap. Looked up from germline, CDR1 is PRHDT and CDR2 is FYEKMQ (reference sequence). The CDR3 is 13 amino acids. CDR3 bases: TGTGCCAGCCGGGACACCAGCACCGGGGAGCTGTTTTTT. The encoded protein is CASRDTSTGELFF.

The V and J genes are TRBV29-1 and TRBJ2-2; D possibly corresponds to TRBD1 (6 bases). The CDR3 consists of 13 residues. V lost 5 bases and J lost 12, with 19 bases in between. CDR1 is SQVTM and CDR2 is ANQGSEA in the germline V gene. CDR3 DNA: TGCAGCGTTCAACCCCCGGGACAAGATAAGCTGTTTTTT. Its protein is CSVQPPGQDKLFF.

This chain uses TRBV6-5 with TRBJ1-1; D perhaps matches TRBD1 (6 bases). Trimming stripped 2 bases from V and 5 bases from J, with 15 bases between. Looked up from germline, CDR1 is MNHEY and CDR2 is SVGAGI. The length of the CDR3 is 15 residues. The CDR3 is CASSYRGAIWTEAFF. CDR3 DNA: TGTGCCAGCAGTTACCGGGGGGCGATATGGACTGAAGCTTTCTTT.

This clonotype was found a few times. The chain joins TRBV30 to TRBJ1-5; D gene uncertain. This CDR3 region has 14 residues. The ends were cut back, 1 base at V and 1 base at J, with 8 bases in the middle. Germline-derived CDR1 and CDR2 are GTSNPN and SVGIG (reference sequence). In nucleotides, the CDR3 is TGTGCCTGGAGTGAGGTGGGAAGCAATCAGCCCCAGCATTTT. Translating it yields CAWSEVGSNQPQHF.

The CDR3 DNA reads TGTGCCAGCAGCTTGGTGGCAGGGGTGCACGAGCAGTACTTC. It translates to CASSLVAGVHEQYF. J is TRBJ2-7 and V is TRBV5-5, with a weak D call TRBD1 (6 bases). V was cut by 0 bases and J by 5 bases, with 12 bases left in between. The CDR3 runs 14 residues. Germline V gene sequence: CDR1 SGHKS, CDR2 YYEKEE (reference sequence). The full variable domain, with the rest looked up from reference TRBV5-5 and TRBJ2-7, is DAGVTQSPTHLIKTRGQQVTLRCSPISGHKSVSWYQQVLGQGPQFIFQYYEKEERGRGNFPDRFSARQFPNYSSELNVNALLLGDSALYLCASSLVAGVHEQYFGPGTRLTVT.

The gene calls are TRBV4-2 and TRBJ1-2; D remains ambiguous. This CDR3 is 14 amino acids long. Trimming removed 0 bases at V and 5 bases at J, with 10 bases between. Germline V lookup: CDR1 LGHNA, CDR2 YNFKEQ. The CDR3 DNA reads TGTGCCAGCAGCCAAGATGTGAATTTTTATGGCTACACCTTC. Encoded protein: CASSQDVNFYGYTF.

The chain combines TRBV12-3 or TRBV12-4 with TRBJ2-3, with D unclear. Trimming removed 2 bases at V and 3 bases at J, with 9 bases between. This CDR3 has 14 amino acids. The CDR3 nucleotides are TGTGCCAGCAGTTTAATGGCCGGGACAGATACGCAGTATTTT. It is translated as CASSLMAGTDTQYF.

This clonotype was recorded at least ten times. This sequence joins TRBV6-5 and TRBJ2-2; 14 bases agree with TRBD2. The CDR3 covers 17 residues. Trimming cost V 2 bases and J 7 bases; bases outside gene matches: 6. Germline assignment: CDR1 MNHEY and CDR2 SVGAGI. The CDR3 DNA is TGTGCCAGCAGTTACGACGGGACTAGCGGGAGAGGCGGGGAGCTGTTTTTT. It encodes CASSYDGTSGRGGELFF.

This clonotype was recorded a few times. This chain connects TRBV5-1 to TRBJ2-5; D perhaps matches TRBD2 (5 bases). Per germline, CDR1 SGHRS and CDR2 YFSETQ. The CDR3 length is 15 residues. Deletions cut 4 bases from V and 2 bases from J, with 15 bases between. CDR3 sequence: CASSRLRGPQETQYF. The CDR3 DNA is TGCGCCAGCAGCAGACTTCGCGGGCCTCAAGAGACCCAGTACTTC.